This TCR beta chain was sequenced for a study of CD8+CD57+ T cells in acquired aplastic anemia. Study details: Sorting CD4+ and CD8+ cells gave DNA averaging approximately 3 ug. As sequenced from healthy donors, CD4+ cells averaged roughly 10 million reads.

Note on this clonotype: The antigen remains unidentified.

Using genomic DNA as the template, TCR beta VDJ and CDR3 profiling was carried out. MiXCR, applied by TCRdb to the reads, yields one record per CDR3 protein. The sample includes some 190,000 distinct CDR3 sequences, around half seen only once; the top ten take around 3%. Germline-derived CDR1 and CDR2 are SNHLY and FYNNEI. This CDR3 comprises 13 residues. V was trimmed by 7 bases and J by 0 bases, leaving 9 bases between them. Overall study results and limits: The study found no significant CD8+ Simpson's diversity difference between patients and controls. The study identified almost 30 CD8+ CDR3 sequences shared by patients and controls.

Material for sequencing was sorted CD4+, CD8+, or CD8+CD57+ T cells (not recorded which) from PBMCs. The chain employs TRBV2 and TRBJ1-1; D perhaps matches TRBD1 (6 bases). The receptor's source is a human donor in good health. The CDR3 nucleotides are TGTGCCAGCAAGAGGGGGGTGAACACTGAAGCTTTCTTT. It encodes CASKRGVNTEAFF.